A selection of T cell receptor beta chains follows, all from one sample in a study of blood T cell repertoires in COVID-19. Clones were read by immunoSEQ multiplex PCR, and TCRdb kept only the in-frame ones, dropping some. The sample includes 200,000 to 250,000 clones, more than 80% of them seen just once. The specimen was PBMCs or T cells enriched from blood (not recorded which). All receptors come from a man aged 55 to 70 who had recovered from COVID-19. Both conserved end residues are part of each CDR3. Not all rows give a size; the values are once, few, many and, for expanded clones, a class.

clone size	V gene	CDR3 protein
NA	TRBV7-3	CASSFEAGVQETQYF
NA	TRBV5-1	CASSLDPTGELFF
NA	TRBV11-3	CASSLRRDSLAKNIQYF
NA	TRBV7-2	CASSLDGSRVREQYF
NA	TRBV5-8	CASRGGLSTDTQYF
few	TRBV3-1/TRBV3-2	CASSRGQGSYNSPLHF
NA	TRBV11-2	CASSFSGGVSTDTQYF
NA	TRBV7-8	CASSLAAVYTGELFF
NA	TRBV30	CAWSVGDPGGNTIYF
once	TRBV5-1	CASSMTGMEQPQHF
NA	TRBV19	CASNRIQTSNTGELFF
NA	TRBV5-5	CASSLAEGSPLHF
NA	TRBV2	CASRREGHTGELFF
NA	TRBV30	CAWSVLQGKTEAFF
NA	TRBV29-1	CSVAPGQGLVNEQFF
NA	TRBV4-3	CASSQARVVGNTIYF
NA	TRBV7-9	CASSQGPGELFF
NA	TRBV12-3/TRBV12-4	CASSFGGEETQYF
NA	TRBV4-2	CASSPGTGGHGEQYF
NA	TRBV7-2	CASSLRGEYYGYTF
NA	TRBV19	CASSTTGDGTEAFF
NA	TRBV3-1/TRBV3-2	CASSQDTATNEKLFF
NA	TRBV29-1	CSVTPGLNTGELFF
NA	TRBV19	CASKTGFIGYTF
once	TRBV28	CASRPQGALYGYTF
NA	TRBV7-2	CASSPQFSGSPGDTQYF
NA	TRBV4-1	CASSLGTNYGYTF
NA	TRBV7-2	CASSLVGGGETQYF
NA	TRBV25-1	CASSELGAGITDTQYF
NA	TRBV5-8	CASSLAGQNGNTIYF
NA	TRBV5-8	CASSSAGGPSDTQYF
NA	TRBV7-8	CASSTTRGDTEAFF
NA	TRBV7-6	CASSETVGQGANNEQFF
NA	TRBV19	CASSIDGTANSPLHF
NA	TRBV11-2	CASTPRQGGSPLHF
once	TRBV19	CASSHRDRAYGYTF
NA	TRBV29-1	CSVEDFSERETQYF
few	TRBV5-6	CASSRLQGGNQPQHF
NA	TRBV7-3	CASSLGLGQGAGTDTQYF
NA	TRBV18	CASSLGPNYEQYF
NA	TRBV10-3	CAISESTGSSYEQYF
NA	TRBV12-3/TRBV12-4	CASSPDTYYGYTF
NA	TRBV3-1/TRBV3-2	CASSQDEGGAGLVYGYTF
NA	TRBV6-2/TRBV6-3	CASSYRTGGGEAFF
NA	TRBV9	CASSVGAGFTDTQYF
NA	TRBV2	CASSAGTGVQETQYF
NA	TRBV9	CASSVRGARTGELFF
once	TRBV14	CASSRRLAGEETQYF
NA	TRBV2	CASTSSGGAVETQYF
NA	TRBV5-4	CASSLEIRITDTQYF
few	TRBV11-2	CASSLGGQAPYGYTF
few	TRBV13	CASSAGESYNSPLHF
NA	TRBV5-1	CASSRWTGGQETQYF
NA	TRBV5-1	CASSRRQGEETQYF
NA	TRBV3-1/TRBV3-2	CASSLRGFLNTEAFF
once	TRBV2	CASRSDRGAYEQYF
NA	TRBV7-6	CASSLGGGGFRNQPQHF
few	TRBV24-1	CATSGTGEGTDTQYF
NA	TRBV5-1	CASSLQTGVNYGYTF